The 23 T cell receptor beta chains below come from one sample, sequenced in a study of cytomegalovirus exposure and HLA in healthy donors. The PCR ran on 60 Vbeta and 13 Jbeta primers. TCRdb's table, derived via immunoSEQ multiplex PCR, lists solely in-frame clones and lacks some. Recorded for this sample: around 150,000 clones. The sample was PBMCs. These receptor sequences come from a woman aged 60-75 years in good health and CMV-seronegative.

The chain couples TRBV2 to TRBJ1-2; 8 nucleotides align to TRBD1. J was trimmed by 7 bases and V by 6 bases; bases with no gene match: 4. The germline CDR1 and CDR2 sequences are SNHLY and FYNNEI. The CDR3 loop spans 12 amino acids. CDR3 loop: CASRDRVGGYTF. As DNA, the CDR3 is TGTGCCAGCAGGGACAGGGTGGGTGGCTACACCTTC.

On this clone: This sample also contains other DNA sequences that code for the same CDR3. The genes are TRBV5-1 and TRBJ2-5; 8 bases align to TRBD2. Trimming at V came to 0 bases and at J to 5 bases, leaving 3 bases not matched to a gene. The CDR3 loop spans 14 amino acids. From germline, CDR1 is SGHRS and CDR2 YFSETQ. The CDR3 bases are TGCGCCAGCAGCTTGGGGTCGGGAGGGGAGACCCAGTACTTC. Protein: CASSLGSGGETQYF.

The chain is built from TRBV18 and TRBJ1-4; possibly TRBD1 for D (6 bases). V was pared by 3 bases and J by 7 bases, with 24 bases between. Germline CDR1 reads KGHSH; CDR2 reads LQKENI. The CDR3 spans 18 residues. The CDR3 protein is CASSPLTLAGAYREKLFF. In DNA form, the CDR3 reads TGTGCCAGCTCACCTTTGACCCTGGCAGGGGCGTATCGTGAAAAACTGTTTTTT.

The V call is TRBV2, the J call TRBJ2-1; D unresolved. The CDR3 covers 15 residues. Between the trimmed V and J ends, which lost 6 bases and 0 bases, there was a span of 12 bases. Germline lookup yields CDR1 SNHLY and CDR2 FYNNEI. This CDR3 is CASRIALASYNEQFF. Here the CDR3 DNA reads TGTGCCAGCAGGATAGCACTCGCCTCCTACAATGAGCAGTTCTTC.

This chain joins TRBV6-5 and TRBJ2-3; D is possibly TRBD1 (6 bases). Per the germline V gene, CDR1 is MNHEY and CDR2 is SVGAGI. CDR3 size: 16 residues. Trimming removed 3 bases from V and 4 bases from J, with 17 bases in between. CDR3 amino acids: CASSYTGTRGPDTQYF. The DNA of the CDR3 is TGTGCCAGCAGTTATACTGGGACAAGAGGCCCAGATACGCAGTATTTT.

This chain links TRBV2 with TRBJ1-2; D is ambiguous. CDR1 and CDR2 (germline): SNHLY, FYNNEI. The V end lost 2 bases, the J end lost 4 bases, and 14 bases lay between the germline ends. There are 15 residues in the CDR3. This chain's CDR3 is CASSELSRVTYGYTF. The CDR3 nucleotides are TGTGCCAGCAGTGAACTTTCTCGGGTTACCTATGGCTACACCTTC.

V and J are TRBV15 and TRBJ1-5; D might be TRBD1 (5 bases). There are 15 residues in the CDR3. V was cut by 0 bases and J by 4 bases, with 10 bases left in between. Germline-derived CDR1 and CDR2 are LNHNV and YYDKDF (reference sequence). The chain's CDR3 is CATSRELQGNQPQHF. CDR3 in DNA: TGTGCCACCAGCAGAGAACTCCAGGGAAATCAGCCCCAGCATTTT.

The chain recombines TRBV5-1 with TRBJ1-1, with a weak D call TRBD1 (6 bases). This CDR3 contains 15 residues. V lost 0 bases to trimming and J lost 4 bases, with 13 bases between them. The germline CDR1 and CDR2 sequences are SGHRS and YFSETQ. Here the CDR3 DNA reads TGCGCCAGCAGCTTGGACGTGGGGGCTTCCACTGAAGCTTTCTTT. Amino acids: CASSLDVGASTEAFF.

V gene TRBV15 combines with J gene TRBJ1-5; D is ambiguous. Trimming cost V 0 bases and J 1 base, with 7 bases left between them. The CDR3 covers 15 residues. Germline V gene lookup returns CDR1 LNHNV and CDR2 YYDKDF (reference sequence). The CDR3 loop reads CATSRDFRSNQPQHF. Here the CDR3 DNA reads TGTGCCACCAGCAGAGATTTCAGAAGCAATCAGCCCCAGCATTTT.

The chain has TRBV2 and TRBJ1-3; 8 bases match TRBD1. After removal of 4 bases from V and 1 base from J, the junction contained 6 bases not matched to a gene. The V gene's germline CDR1 is SNHLY and CDR2 FYNNEI. This CDR3 is 16 amino acids long. The CDR3 is CASSARQGASGNTIYF. CDR3 bases: TGTGCCAGCAGTGCACGGCAGGGGGCTTCTGGAAACACCATATATTTT.

Here the CDR3 reads CASSSVWDRPNTEAFF. The CDR3 DNA reads TGTGCCAGCAGCTCAGTCTGGGACAGACCGAACACTGAAGCTTTCTTT. The chain combines TRBV11-2 with TRBJ1-1; 7 bases fit TRBD1. Per germline, CDR1 SGHAT and CDR2 FQNNGV. This CDR3 is 16 amino acids long. Trimming cost V 4 bases and J 1 base; bases outside gene matches: 9.

The chain joins TRBV9 to TRBJ2-7; 10 bases agree with TRBD2. Trimming removed 2 bases from V and 2 bases from J; junction bases left unmatched: 4. The CDR3 is 15 amino acids. Germline V gene lookup returns CDR1 SGDLS and CDR2 YYNGEE. The chain's CDR3 is CASSVGGLAAYEQYF. The CDR3 DNA follows: TGTGCCAGCAGCGTTGGAGGACTAGCGGCCTACGAGCAGTACTTC.

The chain links TRBV10-2 to TRBJ2-1; maybe TRBD2 (5 bases). Trimming removed 7 bases from V and 8 bases from J, with 9 bases in between. The CDR3 totals 11 residues. CDR1 and CDR2 from the germline V gene are WSHSY and SAAADI. The CDR3 sequence is CASKAGDEQFF. In nucleotides, the CDR3 is TGCGCCAGCAAGGCGGGCGATGAGCAGTTCTTC.

The chain couples TRBV11-2 to TRBJ2-7; no reliable D call. This CDR3 has 13 amino acids. Trimming removed 3 bases at V and 3 bases at J, with 9 bases between. Germline CDR1 reads SGHAT; CDR2 reads FQNNGV. Written as DNA, the CDR3 is TGTGCCAGCAGCTTTGGCCCTCTCTACGAGCAGTACTTC. It specifies CASSFGPLYEQYF.

V and J are TRBV6-5 and TRBJ1-1, with D perhaps TRBD1 (6 bases). The germline CDR1 and CDR2 sequences are MNHEY and SVGAGI. This CDR3 spans 15 amino acids. The V end was cut by 6 bases, the J end by 5 bases, with 19 bases between. CDR3: CASSPVAGAETEAFF. Here the CDR3 DNA reads TGTGCCAGCAGCCCCGTCGCGGGGGCGGAGACTGAAGCTTTCTTT.

The chain links TRBV19 to TRBJ2-1, with TRBD2 identical over 9 bases. Trimming removed 7 bases from V and 7 bases from J; junction bases left unmatched: 11. CDR3 length equals 15 residues. Per germline, CDR1 LNHDA and CDR2 SQIVND (reference sequence). CDR3 in amino acids: CASISPSGIINEQFF. CDR3 sequence (DNA): TGTGCCAGTATATCGCCTAGCGGGATAATAAATGAGCAGTTCTTC.

This chain uses TRBV19 with TRBJ1-5, with a possible D match to TRBD1 (6 bases). CDR1 is LNHDA, CDR2 SQIVND, per germline (reference sequence). V was cut by 3 bases and J by 4 bases, with 16 bases left in between. CDR3 size: 16 residues. This CDR3 is CASSILAGEGNQPQHF. The CDR3 DNA follows: TGTGCCAGTAGTATCTTAGCAGGGGAAGGGAATCAGCCCCAGCATTTT.

V and J are TRBV7-3 and TRBJ1-2; D remains unclear. The germline gives CDR1 SGHTA, CDR2 FQGTGA. Between the trimmed V and J ends, which lost 0 bases and 3 bases, there was a span of 5 bases. The CDR3 is 13 residues long. The chain's CDR3 is CASSLTGDYGYTF. The CDR3 DNA reads as TGTGCCAGCAGCTTAACGGGCGACTATGGCTACACCTTC.

This chain links TRBV25-1 with TRBJ1-1; no definite D call. In germline, CDR1 is MGHDK, CDR2 SYGVNS. There are 12 residues in the CDR3. Trimming left V 8 bases short and J 6 bases short, with 13 bases between. CDR3 nucleotides: TGTGCCAGCCAGGCCCTTTGGGCTGAAGCTTTCTTT. As protein: CASQALWAEAFF.

The chain joins TRBV19 to TRBJ2-1; 7 positions agree with TRBD2. The CDR3 is made up of 14 amino acids. V gave up 5 bases and J gave up 7 bases; unmatched junction bases: 8. CDR1 is LNHDA, CDR2 SQIVND, per germline (reference sequence). In DNA form, the CDR3 reads TGTGCCAGTAGTCCACCTATCGGGGGGAATGAGCAGTTCTTC. Protein sequence: CASSPPIGGNEQFF.

This rearrangement joins TRBV12-5 to TRBJ2-1; 11 positions agree with TRBD2. V lost 5 bases to trimming and J lost 4 bases; unmatched junction nucleotides: 7. Germline lookup yields CDR1 LGHNT and CDR2 FRNRAP. This CDR3 comprises 16 residues. The chain's CDR3 is CASGLGLAGLYNEQFF. As DNA, the CDR3 is TGTGCTAGTGGTCTTGGACTAGCGGGCCTTTACAATGAGCAGTTCTTC.

The gene calls are TRBV6-5 and TRBJ2-1, with D maybe TRBD1 (5 bases). This CDR3 is built from 14 residues. The germline gives CDR1 MNHEY, CDR2 SVGAGI. Deletions cut 3 bases from V and 7 bases from J, with 13 bases between. The DNA of the CDR3 is TGTGCCAGCAGTTATTCAGCCAGGGCAAATGAGCAGTTCTTC. Translation: CASSYSARANEQFF.

The chain couples TRBV10-3 to TRBJ1-2; D may be TRBD1 (6 bases). The germline CDR1 and CDR2 sequences are ENHRY and SYGVKD. The V end was cut by 6 bases, the J end by 4 bases, with 12 bases between. This CDR3 is built from 13 residues. The CDR3 DNA follows: TGTGCCATCAGCCCGGACAGCGTCTATGGCTACACCTTC. It codes for CAISPDSVYGYTF.